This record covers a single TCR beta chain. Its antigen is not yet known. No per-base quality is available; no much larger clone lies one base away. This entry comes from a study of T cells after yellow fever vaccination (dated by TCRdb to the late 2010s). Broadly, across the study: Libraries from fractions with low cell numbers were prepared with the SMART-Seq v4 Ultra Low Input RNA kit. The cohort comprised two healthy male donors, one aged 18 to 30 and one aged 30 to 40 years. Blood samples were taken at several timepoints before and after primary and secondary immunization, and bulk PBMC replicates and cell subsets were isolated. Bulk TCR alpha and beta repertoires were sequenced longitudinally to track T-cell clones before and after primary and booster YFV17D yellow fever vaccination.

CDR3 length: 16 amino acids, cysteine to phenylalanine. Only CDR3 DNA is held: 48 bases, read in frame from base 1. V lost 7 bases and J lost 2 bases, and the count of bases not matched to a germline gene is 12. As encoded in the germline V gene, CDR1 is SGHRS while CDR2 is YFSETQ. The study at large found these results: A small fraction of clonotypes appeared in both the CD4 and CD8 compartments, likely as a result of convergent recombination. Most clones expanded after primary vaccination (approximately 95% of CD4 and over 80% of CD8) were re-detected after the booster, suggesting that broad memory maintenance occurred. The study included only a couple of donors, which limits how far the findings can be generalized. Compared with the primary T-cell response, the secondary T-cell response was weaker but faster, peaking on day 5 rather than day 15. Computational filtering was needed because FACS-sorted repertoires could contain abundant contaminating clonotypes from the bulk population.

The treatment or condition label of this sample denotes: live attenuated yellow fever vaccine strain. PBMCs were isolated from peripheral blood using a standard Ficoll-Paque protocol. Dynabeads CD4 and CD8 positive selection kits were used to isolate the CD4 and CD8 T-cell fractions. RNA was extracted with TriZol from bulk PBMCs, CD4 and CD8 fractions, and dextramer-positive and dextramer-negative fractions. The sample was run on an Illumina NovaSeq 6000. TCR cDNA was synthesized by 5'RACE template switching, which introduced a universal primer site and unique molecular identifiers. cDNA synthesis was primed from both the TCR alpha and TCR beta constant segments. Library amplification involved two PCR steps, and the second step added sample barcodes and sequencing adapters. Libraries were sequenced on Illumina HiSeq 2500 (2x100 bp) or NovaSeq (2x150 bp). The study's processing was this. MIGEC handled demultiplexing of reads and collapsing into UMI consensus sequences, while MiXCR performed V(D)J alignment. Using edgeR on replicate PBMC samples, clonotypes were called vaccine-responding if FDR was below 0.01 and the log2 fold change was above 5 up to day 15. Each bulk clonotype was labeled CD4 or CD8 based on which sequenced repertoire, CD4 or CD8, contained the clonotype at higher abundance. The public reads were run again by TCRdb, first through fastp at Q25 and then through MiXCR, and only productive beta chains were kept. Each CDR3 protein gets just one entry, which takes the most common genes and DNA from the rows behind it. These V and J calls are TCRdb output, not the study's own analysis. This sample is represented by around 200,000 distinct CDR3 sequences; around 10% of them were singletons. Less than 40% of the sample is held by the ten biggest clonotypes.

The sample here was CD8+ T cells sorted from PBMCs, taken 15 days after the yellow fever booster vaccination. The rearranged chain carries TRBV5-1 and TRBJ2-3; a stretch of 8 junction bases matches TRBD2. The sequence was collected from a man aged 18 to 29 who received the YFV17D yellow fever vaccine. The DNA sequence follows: TGCGCCAGCCCCGTTGGAAGCGGGGGCCCCACAGATACGCAGTATTTT. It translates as CASPVGSGGPTDTQYF.